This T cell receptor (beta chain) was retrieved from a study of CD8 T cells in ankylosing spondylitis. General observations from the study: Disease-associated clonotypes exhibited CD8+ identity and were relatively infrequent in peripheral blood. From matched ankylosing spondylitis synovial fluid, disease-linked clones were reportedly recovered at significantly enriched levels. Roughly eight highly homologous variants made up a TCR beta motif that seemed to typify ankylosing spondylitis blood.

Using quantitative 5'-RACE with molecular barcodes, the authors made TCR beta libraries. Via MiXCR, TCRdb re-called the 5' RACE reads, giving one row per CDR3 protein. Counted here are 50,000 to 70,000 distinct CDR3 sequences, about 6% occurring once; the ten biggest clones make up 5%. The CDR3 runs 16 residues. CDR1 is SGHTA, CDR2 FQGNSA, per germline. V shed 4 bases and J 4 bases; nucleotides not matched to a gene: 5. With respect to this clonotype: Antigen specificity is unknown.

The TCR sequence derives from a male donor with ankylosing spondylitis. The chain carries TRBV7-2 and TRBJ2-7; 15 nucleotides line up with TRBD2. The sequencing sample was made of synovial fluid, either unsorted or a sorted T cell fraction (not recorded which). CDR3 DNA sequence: TGTGCCAGCAGCTCGAGGACTAGCGGGAGGGCGTACGAGCAGTACTTC. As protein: CASSSRTSGRAYEQYF.